Listed below are T cell receptor beta chains from one sample, sequenced in a study of T-cell memory formation after mild COVID-19. Via MiXCR, TCRdb re-called the 5' RACE reads, giving one row per CDR3 protein. The repertoire holds fewer than 400,000 distinct CDR3 sequences, under 15% seen once, with 20% to 25% in the top ten. The sequenced material came from PBMCs or a T cell subset sorted from them (not recorded which). These TCRs come from a man aged 18 to 29 who had mild COVID-19 (a few samples of this study predate the infection). Cell type and time point are not known. Each CDR3 is given with its conserved first and last residue. A D gene is named only where the DNA matches it firmly. Clone size is shown for a subset of rows, as once, few, many or a class of expanded clone.

J,D,V,size,CDR3,DNA
TRBJ2-5,.,TRBV2,many,CASRETLTARYQETQYF,TGTGCCAGCAGGGAGACCCTGACAGCCCGATACCAAGAGACCCAGTACTTC
TRBJ2-1,TRBD1,TRBV2,once,CADAGRDRAYNEQFF,TGTGCCGACGCTGGCCGGGACAGGGCATACAATGAGCAGTTCTTC
TRBJ2-7,TRBD2,TRBV13,.,CASSFTSGGPGQYF,TGTGCCAGCAGCTTCACTAGCGGGGGTCCCGGGCAGTACTTC
TRBJ1-2,.,TRBV7-9,.,CASSLGIKDGSYGYTF,TGTGCCAGCAGCTTAGGTATAAAGGATGGGAGCTATGGCTACACCTTC
TRBJ2-5,.,TRBV5-4,.,CASSARTQETQYF,TGTGCCAGCAGCGCCCGGACTCAGGAGACCCAGTACTTC
TRBJ2-7,.,TRBV12-3/TRBV12-4,few,CASSLGRIYEQYF,TGTGCCAGCAGTTTAGGCAGGATCTACGAGCAGTACTTC
TRBJ1-5,.,TRBV12-3/TRBV12-4,many,CASSLKNQPQHF,TGTGCCAGCAGTTTAAAGAATCAGCCCCAGCATTTT
TRBJ2-6,TRBD1,TRBV9,.,CASNGQGGSGANVLTF,TGTGCCAGCAACGGACAGGGGGGTTCTGGGGCCAACGTCCTGACTTTC
TRBJ2-1,.,TRBV7-2,many,CASSTGIRNEQFF,TGTGCCAGCAGCACGGGGATAAGAAATGAGCAGTTCTTC
TRBJ2-1,TRBD2,TRBV5-1,.,CASSLGASGGTDEQFF,TGCGCCAGCAGCTTGGGGGCTAGCGGGGGGACGGATGAGCAGTTCTTC
TRBJ2-3,TRBD1,TRBV5-6,many,CASSRTGTVPDTQYF,TGTGCCAGCAGCAGGACAGGGACAGTTCCAGATACGCAGTATTTT
TRBJ2-2,.,TRBV6-2/TRBV6-3,few,CASSYSKPTGELFF,TGTGCCAGCAGTTACTCGAAGCCCACCGGGGAGCTGTTTTTT